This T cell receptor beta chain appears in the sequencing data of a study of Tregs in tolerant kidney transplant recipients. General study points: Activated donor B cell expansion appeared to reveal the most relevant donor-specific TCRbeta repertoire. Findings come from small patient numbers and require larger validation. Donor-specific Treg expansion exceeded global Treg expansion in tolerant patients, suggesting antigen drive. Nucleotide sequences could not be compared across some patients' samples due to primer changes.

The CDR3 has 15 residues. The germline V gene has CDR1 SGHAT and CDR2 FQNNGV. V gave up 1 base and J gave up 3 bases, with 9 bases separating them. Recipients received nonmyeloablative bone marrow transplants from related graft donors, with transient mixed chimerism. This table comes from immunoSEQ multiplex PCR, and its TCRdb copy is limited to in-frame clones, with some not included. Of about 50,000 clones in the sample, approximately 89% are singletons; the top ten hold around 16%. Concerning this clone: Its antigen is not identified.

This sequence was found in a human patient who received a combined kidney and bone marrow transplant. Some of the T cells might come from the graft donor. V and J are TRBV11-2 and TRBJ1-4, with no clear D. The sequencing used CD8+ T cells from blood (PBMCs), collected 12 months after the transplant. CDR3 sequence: CASSLGAAPNEKLFF. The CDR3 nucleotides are TGTGCCAGCAGCTTAGGGGCAGCCCCTAATGAAAAACTGTTTTTT.